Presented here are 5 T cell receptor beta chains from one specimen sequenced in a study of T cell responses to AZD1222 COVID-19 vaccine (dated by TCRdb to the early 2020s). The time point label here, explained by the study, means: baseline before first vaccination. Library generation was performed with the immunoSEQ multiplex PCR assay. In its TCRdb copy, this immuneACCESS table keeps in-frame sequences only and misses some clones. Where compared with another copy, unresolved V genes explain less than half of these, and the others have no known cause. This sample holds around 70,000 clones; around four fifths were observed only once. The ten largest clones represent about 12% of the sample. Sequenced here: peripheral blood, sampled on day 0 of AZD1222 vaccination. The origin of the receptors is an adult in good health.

The CDR3 nucleotides are TGTGCCAGCAGTTTATATCGTATTCCCTACGAGCAGTACTTC. Protein: CASSLYRIPYEQYF. The genes are TRBV27 and TRBJ2-7; D unclear. The germline V gene has CDR1 MNHEY and CDR2 SMNVEV (reference sequence). CDR3 length: 14 residues. V was clipped by 1 base and J by 2 bases, with 9 bases between them.

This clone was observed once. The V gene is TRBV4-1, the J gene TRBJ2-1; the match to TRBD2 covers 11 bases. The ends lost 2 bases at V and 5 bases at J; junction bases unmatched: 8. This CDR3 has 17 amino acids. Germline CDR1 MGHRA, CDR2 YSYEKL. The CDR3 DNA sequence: TGCGCCAGCAGCCAACCCCCCTCTAGCGGGGGGAACAATGAGCAGTTCTTC. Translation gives CASSQPPSSGGNNEQFF.

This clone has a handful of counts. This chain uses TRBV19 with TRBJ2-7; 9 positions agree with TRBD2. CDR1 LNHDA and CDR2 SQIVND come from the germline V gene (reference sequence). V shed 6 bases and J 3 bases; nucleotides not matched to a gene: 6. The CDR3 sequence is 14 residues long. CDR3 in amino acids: CASRVSGGLYEQYF. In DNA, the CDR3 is TGTGCCAGTAGGGTTAGCGGGGGCCTCTACGAGCAGTACTTC. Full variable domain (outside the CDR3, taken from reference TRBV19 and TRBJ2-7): DGGITQSPKYLFRKEGQNVTLSCEQNLNHDAMYWYRQDPGQGLRLIYYSQIVNDFQKGDIAEGYSVSREKKESFPLTVTSAQKNPTAFYLCASRVSGGLYEQYFGPGTRLTVT.

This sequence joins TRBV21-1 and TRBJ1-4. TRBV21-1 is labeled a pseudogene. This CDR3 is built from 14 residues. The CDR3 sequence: CASRKDGTNEKLFF. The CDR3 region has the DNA TGTGCCAGCAGGAAGGACGGCACTAATGAAAAACTGTTTTTT.

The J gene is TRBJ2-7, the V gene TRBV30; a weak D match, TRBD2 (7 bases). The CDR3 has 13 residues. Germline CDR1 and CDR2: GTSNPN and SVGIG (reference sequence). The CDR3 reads CAEARGPPYEQYF. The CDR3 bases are TGTGCGGAGGCGCGGGGGCCCCCCTACGAGCAGTACTTC.